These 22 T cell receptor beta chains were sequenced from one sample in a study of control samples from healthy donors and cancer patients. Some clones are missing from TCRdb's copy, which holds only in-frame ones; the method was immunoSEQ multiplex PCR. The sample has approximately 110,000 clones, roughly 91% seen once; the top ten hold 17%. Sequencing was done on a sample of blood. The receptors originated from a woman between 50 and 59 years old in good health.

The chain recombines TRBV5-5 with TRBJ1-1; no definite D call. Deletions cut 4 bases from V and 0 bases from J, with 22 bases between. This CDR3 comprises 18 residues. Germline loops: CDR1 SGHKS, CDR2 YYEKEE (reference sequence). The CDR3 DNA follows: TGTGCCAGCAGCCCGAGGGTAGATCTGGGTGTTATGAACACTGAAGCTTTCTTT. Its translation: CASSPRVDLGVMNTEAFF.

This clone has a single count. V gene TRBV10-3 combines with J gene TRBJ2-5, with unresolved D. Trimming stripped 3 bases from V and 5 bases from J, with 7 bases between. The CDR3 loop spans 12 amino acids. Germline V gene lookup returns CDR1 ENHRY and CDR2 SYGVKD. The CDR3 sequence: CAISERAETQYF. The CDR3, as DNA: TGTGCCATCAGTGAACGGGCGGAGACCCAGTACTTC.

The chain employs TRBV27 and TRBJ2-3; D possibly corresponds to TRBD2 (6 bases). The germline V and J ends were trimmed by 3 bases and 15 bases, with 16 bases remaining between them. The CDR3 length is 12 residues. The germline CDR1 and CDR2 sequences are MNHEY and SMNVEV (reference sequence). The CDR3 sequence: CASSFSGLPRYF. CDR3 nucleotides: TGTGCCAGCAGTTTTAGCGGACTACCTCGCTATTTT.

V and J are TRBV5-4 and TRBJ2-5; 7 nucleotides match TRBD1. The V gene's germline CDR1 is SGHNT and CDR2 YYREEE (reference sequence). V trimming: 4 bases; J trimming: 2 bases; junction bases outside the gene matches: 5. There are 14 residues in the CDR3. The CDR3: CASSPGTVQETQYF. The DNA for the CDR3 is TGTGCCAGCAGCCCCGGGACAGTACAAGAGACCCAGTACTTC. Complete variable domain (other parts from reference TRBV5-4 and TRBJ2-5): ETGVTQSPTHLIKTRGQQVTLRCSSQSGHNTVSWYQQALGQGPQFIFQYYREEENGRGNFPPRFSGLQFPNYSSELNVNALELDDSALYLCASSPGTVQETQYFGPGTRLLVL.

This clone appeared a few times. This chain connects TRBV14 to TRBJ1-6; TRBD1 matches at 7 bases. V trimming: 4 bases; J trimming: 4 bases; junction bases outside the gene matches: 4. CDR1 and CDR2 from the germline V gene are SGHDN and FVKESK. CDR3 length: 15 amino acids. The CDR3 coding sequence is TGTGCCAGCAGCCCCAGGACAGGATATAATTCACCCCTCCACTTT. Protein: CASSPRTGYNSPLHF.

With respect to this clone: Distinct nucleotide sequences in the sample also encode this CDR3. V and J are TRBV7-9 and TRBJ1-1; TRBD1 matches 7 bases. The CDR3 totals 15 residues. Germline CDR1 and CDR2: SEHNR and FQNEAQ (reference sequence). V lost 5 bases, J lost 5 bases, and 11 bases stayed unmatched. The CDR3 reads CASSLNRGGRTEAFF. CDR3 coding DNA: TGTGCCAGCAGCCTTAACAGGGGCGGACGAACTGAAGCTTTCTTT.

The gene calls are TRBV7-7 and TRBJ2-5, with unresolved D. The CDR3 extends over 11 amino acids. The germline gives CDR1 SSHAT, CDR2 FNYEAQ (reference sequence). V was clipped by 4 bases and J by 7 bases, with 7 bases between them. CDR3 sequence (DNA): TGTGCCAGCAGCTCCACGGGGACCCAGTACTTC. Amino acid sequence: CASSSTGTQYF.

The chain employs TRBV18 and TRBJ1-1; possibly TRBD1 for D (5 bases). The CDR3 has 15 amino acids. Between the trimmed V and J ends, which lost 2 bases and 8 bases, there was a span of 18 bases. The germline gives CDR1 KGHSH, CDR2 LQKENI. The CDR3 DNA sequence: TGTGCCAGCTCACCAAATCGACAGTTCCCCAAGGAAGCTTTCTTT. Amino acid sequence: CASSPNRQFPKEAFF.

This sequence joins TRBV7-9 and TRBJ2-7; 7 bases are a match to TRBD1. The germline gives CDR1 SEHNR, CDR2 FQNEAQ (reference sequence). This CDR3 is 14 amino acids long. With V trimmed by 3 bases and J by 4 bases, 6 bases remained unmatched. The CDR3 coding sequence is TGTGCCAGCAGCTTTATAGGGGGCCTGTACGAGCAGTACTTC. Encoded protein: CASSFIGGLYEQYF.

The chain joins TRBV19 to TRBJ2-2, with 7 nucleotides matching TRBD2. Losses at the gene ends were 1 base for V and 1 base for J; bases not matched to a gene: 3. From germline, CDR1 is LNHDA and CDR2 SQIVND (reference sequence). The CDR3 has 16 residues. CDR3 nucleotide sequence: TGTGCCAGTAGTATAGTTCGCGGGGGGAACACCGGGGAGCTGTTTTTT. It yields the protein CASSIVRGGNTGELFF.

DNA for the CDR3: TGTGCCAGTACGCGACAGGGAAGCACCGGGGAGCTGTTTTTT. This codes for CASTRQGSTGELFF. This chain links TRBV19 with TRBJ2-2; 7 bases are a match to TRBD1. J lost 4 bases, V lost 7 bases, and 6 bases had no gene match. CDR1 and CDR2 from the germline V gene are LNHDA and SQIVND (reference sequence). This CDR3 has 14 amino acids. The full variable domain, its missing parts supplied by reference TRBV19 and TRBJ2-2, is DGGITQSPKYLFRKEGQNVTLSCEQNLNHDAMYWYRQDPGQGLRLIYYSQIVNDFQKGDIAEGYSVSREKKESFPLTVTSAQKNPTAFYLCASTRQGSTGELFFGEGSRLTVL.

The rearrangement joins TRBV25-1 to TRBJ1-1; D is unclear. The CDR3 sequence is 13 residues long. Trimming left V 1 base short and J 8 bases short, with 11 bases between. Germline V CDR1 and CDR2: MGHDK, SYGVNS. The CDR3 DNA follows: TGTGCCAGCAGTGAATTTTTGGGTGGGGAAGCTTTCTTT. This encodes CASSEFLGGEAFF.

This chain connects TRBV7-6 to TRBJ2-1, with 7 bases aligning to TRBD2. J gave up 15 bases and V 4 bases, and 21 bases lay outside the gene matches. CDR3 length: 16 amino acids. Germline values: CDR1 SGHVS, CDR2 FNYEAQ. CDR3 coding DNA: TGTGCCAGCAGCTCCAGGACCTCGGGAGATAAACCGGGGGGGTTCTTC. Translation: CASSSRTSGDKPGGFF.

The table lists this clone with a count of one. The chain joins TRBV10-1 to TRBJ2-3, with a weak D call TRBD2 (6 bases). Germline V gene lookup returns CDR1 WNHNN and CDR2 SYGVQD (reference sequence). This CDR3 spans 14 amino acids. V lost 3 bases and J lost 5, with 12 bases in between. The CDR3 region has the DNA TGCGCCAGCAGTGACGAGGGGAGGAAAGATACGCAGTATTTT. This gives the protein CASSDEGRKDTQYF.

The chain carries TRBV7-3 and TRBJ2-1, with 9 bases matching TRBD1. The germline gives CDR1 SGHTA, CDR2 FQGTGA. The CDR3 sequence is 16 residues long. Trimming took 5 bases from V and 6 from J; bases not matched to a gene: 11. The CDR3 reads CASSHKGQGETNEQFF. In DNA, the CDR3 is TGTGCCAGCAGCCACAAGGGACAGGGTGAGACCAATGAGCAGTTCTTC.

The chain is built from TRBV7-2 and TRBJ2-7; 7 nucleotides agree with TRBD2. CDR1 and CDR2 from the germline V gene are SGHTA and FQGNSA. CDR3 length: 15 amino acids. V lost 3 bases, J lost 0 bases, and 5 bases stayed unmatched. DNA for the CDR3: TGTGCCAGCAGCTTTGATAGCGGGTCCTCCTACGAGCAGTACGTC. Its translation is CASSFDSGSSYEQYV.

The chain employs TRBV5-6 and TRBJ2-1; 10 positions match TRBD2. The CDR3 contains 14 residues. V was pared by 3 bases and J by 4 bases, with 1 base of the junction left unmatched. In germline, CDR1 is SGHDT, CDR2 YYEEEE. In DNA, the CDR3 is TGTGCCAGCAGCTCGGGACTAGCGTACAATGAGCAGTTCTTC. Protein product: CASSSGLAYNEQFF.

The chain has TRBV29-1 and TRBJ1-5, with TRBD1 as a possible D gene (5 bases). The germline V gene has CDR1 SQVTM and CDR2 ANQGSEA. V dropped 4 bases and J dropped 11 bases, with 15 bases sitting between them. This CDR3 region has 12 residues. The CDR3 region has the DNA TGCAGCGTTGCCTACCAGGGTCGGTCCCAGCATTTT. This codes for CSVAYQGRSQHF.

The CDR3 protein is CASSVAGTAKTQYF. The CDR3 DNA reads as TGTGCCAGCAGTGTCGCCGGGACAGCAAAGACCCAGTACTTC. The chain joins TRBV5-6 to TRBJ2-5, with 7 positions matching TRBD1. Germline trimming cut 5 bases from V and 6 bases from J; bases unmatched to any gene: 10. CDR3 size: 14 residues. The germline CDR1 and CDR2 sequences are SGHDT and YYEEEE.

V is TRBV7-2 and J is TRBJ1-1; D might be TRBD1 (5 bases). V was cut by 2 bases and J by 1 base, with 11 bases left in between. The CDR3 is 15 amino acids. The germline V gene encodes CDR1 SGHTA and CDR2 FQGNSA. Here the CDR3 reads CASSLSGSGNTEAFF. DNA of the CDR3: TGTGCCAGCAGCTTATCAGGGTCTGGGAACACTGAAGCTTTCTTT.

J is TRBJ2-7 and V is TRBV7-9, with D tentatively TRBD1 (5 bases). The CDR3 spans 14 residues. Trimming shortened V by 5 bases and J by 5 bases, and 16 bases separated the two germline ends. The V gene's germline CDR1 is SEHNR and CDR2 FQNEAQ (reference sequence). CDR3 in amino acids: CASSPEQGFNEQYF. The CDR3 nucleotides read TGTGCCAGCAGCCCAGAGCAGGGATTCAACGAGCAGTACTTC.

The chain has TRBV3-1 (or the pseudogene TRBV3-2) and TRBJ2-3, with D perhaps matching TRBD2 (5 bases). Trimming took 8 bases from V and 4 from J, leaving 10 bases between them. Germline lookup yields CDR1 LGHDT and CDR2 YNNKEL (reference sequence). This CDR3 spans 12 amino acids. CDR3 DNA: TGTGCCAGCGGAGGTCCCGCAGATACGCAGTATTTT. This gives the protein CASGGPADTQYF.